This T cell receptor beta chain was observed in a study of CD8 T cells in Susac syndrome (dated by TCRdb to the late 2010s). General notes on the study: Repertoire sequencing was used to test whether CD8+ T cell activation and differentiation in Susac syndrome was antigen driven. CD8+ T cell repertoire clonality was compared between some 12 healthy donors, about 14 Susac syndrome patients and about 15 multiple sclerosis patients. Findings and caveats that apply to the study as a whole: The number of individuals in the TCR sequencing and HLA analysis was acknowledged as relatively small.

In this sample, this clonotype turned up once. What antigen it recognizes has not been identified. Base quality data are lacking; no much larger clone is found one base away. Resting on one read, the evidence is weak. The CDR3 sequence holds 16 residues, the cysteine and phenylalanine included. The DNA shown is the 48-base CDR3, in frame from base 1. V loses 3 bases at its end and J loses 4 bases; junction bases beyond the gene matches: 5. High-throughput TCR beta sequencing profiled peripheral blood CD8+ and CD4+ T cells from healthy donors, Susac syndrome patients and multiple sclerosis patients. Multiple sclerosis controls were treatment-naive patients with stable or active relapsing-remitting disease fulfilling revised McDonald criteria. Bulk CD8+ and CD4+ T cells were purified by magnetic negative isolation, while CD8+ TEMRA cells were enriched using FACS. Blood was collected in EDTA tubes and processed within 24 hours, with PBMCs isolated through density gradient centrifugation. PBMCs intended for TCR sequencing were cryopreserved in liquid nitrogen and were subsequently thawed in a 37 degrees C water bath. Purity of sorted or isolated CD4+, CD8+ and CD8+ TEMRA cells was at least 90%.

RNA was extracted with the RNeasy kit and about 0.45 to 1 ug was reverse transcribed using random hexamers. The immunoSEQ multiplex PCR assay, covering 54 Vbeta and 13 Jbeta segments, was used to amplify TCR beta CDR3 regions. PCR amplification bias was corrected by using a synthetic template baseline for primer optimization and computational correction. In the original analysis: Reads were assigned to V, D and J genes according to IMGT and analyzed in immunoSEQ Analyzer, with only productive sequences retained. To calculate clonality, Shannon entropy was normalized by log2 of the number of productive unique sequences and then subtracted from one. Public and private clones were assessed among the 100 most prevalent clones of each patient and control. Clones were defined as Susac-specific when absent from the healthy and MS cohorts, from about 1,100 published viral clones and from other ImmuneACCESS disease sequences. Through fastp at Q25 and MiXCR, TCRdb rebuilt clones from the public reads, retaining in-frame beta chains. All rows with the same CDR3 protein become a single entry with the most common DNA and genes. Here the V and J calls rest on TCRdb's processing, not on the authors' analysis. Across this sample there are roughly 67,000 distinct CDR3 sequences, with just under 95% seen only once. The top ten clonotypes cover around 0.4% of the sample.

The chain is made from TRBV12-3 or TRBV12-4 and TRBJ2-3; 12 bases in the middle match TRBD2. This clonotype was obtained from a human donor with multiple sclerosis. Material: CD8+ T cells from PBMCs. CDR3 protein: CASSFASGGAADTQYF. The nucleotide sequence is TGTGCCAGCAGTTTCGCTAGCGGGGGGGCCGCAGATACGCAGTATTTT.